This T cell receptor beta chain derives from a study of PD-L1 blockade in urothelial cancer. Clones were sequenced by immunoSEQ multiplex PCR, and TCRdb holds only the in-frame ones, with some missing. This sample has just over 50,000 clones, with 70% to 80% found just once. This clone was observed a single time. The germline CDR1 and CDR2 sequences are KGHSH and LQKENI. The CDR3 spans 15 residues. Germline trimming cut 3 bases from V and 5 bases from J; bases unmatched to any gene: 7. This TCR came from a man in his 70s with urothelial cancer. The chain recombines TRBV18 with TRBJ2-5; 9 positions agree with TRBD1. The sequencing used PBMCs, collected around atezolizumab (anti-PD-L1) treatment. Here the CDR3 reads CASSPVGQGWETQYF. The CDR3 nucleotides are TGTGCCAGCTCACCGGTGGGACAGGGTTGGGAGACCCAGTACTTC.